This T cell receptor beta chain was sequenced during a study of blood T cell repertoires in COVID-19. Turning to the study itself: T cells, B-cell-depleted T cells, or PBMCs supplied cDNA or gDNA.

Source study methods: For nucleated cells, counts were estimated from reference gene primer amplification. Here immunoSEQ multiplex PCR was the method, and the copy in TCRdb shows in-frame clones only, minus some. From that table come the V and J calls and clone size; the DNA was used to work out D and trimming. The sample shows about 97,000 clones, about nine tenths of them seen only once. CDR1 and CDR2 (germline): SGDLS, YYNGEE. J was trimmed by 4 bases and V by 3 bases; bases with no gene match: 13. The CDR3 is 16 residues long. The sequenced sample was peripheral blood. This receptor was obtained from a woman aged 50 to 60 with COVID-19, enrolled during active disease. The rearrangement joins TRBV9 to TRBJ2-7; 7 nucleotides line up with TRBD2. The CDR3 nucleotides are TGTGCCAGCAGCGCCGACTCTGGGGCTAGCGGTTACGAGCAGTACTTC. Translating it yields CASSADSGASGYEQYF.